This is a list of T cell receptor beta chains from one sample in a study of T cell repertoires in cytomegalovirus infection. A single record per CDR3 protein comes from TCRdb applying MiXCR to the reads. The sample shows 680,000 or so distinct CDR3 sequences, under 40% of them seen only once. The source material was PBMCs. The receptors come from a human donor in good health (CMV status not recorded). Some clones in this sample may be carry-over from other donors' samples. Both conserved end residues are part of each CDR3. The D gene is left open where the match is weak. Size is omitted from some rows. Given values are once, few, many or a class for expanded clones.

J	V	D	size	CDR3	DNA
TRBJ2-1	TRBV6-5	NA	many	CASSYAGTGGPNEQFF	TGTGCCAGCAGTTACGCAGGGACTGGAGGGCCCAATGAGCAGTTCTTC
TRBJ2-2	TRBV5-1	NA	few	CASSGVNDRNTGELFF	TGCGCCAGCAGCGGGGTGAACGATAGGAACACCGGGGAGCTGTTTTTT
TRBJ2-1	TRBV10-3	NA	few	CASSPRDTAYNEQFF	TGTGCCAGCTCCCCTCGGGACACAGCATACAATGAGCAGTTCTTC
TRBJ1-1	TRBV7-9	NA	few	CASSRSTGGFNTEAFF	TGTGCCAGCAGTCGCTCGACAGGAGGATTCAACACTGAAGCTTTCTTT
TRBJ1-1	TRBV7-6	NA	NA	CASSSPGPKRTEAFF	TGTGCCAGCAGCTCCCCGGGACCTAAACGAACTGAAGCTTTCTTT
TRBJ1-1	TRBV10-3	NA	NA	CATLRDGLTEAFF	TGTGCCACCCTTCGTGACGGGCTTACTGAAGCTTTCTTT
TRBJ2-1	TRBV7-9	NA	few	CASSRGPPALNEQFF	TGTGCCAGCAGCCGGGGCCCCCCGGCCCTCAATGAGCAGTTCTTC
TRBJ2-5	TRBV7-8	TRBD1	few	CASSLGTGGLETQYF	TGTGCCAGCAGCTTAGGAACAGGGGGTTTGGAGACCCAGTACTTC
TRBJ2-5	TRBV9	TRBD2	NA	CASSVDRGREETQYF	TGTGCCAGCAGCGTAGACCGGGGGAGGGAAGAGACCCAGTACTTC
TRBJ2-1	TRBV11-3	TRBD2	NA	CASSLSTSGRYNNEQFF	TGTGCCAGCAGCCTGTCGACTAGCGGGAGGTACAACAATGAGCAGTTCTTC
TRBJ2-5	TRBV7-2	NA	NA	CTSSLAGGRTTQYF	TGTACCAGCAGCTTAGCGGGGGGGCGTACGACCCAGTACTTC